This T cell receptor beta chain is from a study of Ad26.COV2.S vaccination and SARS-CoV-2 variants (dated by TCRdb to the early 2020s). General notes on the study: Vaccine-arm donors were drawn from COV1001, a multicentre, randomized, double-blind, placebo-controlled phase I-IIa trial of Ad26.COV2.S in healthy adults. Ad26.COV2.S was given intramuscularly at 5x10^10 or 1x10^11 viral particles, as a single shot or as two shots 56 days apart. The specificity and breadth of SARS-CoV-2-reactive T cell receptors after Ad26.COV2.S vaccination were assessed by TCRbeta repertoire sequencing. The TCR-sequenced set comprised about 32 samples: around 20 Ad26.COV2.S vaccine recipients, 5 placebo recipients and 8 SARS-CoV-2 convalescent individuals. Trial participants were randomized into five groups of five: low-dose or high-dose Ad26.COV2.S given once or twice, or placebo on both occasions. Investigators did not know the trial group allocation while performing experiments and assessing outcomes. The investigation overall reported the following: After vaccination, substantial breadth of spike-specific CD8+ and CD4+ T cell responses was reported. The study was not powered for comparison of responses between vaccine doses or regimens. Higher spike-specific TCR breadth was observed in Ad26.COV2.S recipients than in placebo recipients (P = 0.0014). The authors noted that the TCR breadth and depth analyses may have underestimated total T cell responses. Vaccine and placebo recipients had similar non-spike TCR breadth, a finding consistent with the vaccine containing only spike.

The immunoSEQ Assay was used to sequence TCRbeta CDR3 regions. After extraction, genomic DNA underwent amplification by bias-controlled multiplex PCR, followed by high-throughput sequencing. The study's own analysis went as follows. Collapsing and filtering of sequences were performed to quantify the absolute abundance of each unique TCRbeta CDR3 region. T cell fraction was estimated by normalization of TCRbeta template counts to usable DNA, with usable DNA being measured through amplification of reference genes present in all nucleated cells. Repertoire TCRs were annotated as SARS-CoV-2-specific when V gene, CDR3 amino acid sequence and J gene were exactly matched to a known reactive TCR set. MIRA supplied the reference SARS-CoV-2 TCR set, which was filtered for enrichment in COVID-19-positive ImmuneCODE repertoires so that public or cross-reactive TCRs were removed. Using the MIRA antigens, annotated TCRs were further analysed by specific ORF or by position within an ORF. Breadth was defined as annotated unique rearrangements over total unique productive rearrangements; depth was the summed frequency of those rearrangements. Two-sided Wilcoxon rank-sum tests were applied when comparing TCR breadth between groups. As stored in TCRdb, this immuneACCESS dataset retains in-frame rearrangements with V and J assigned. A fraction of the clones does not appear; measured against another copy, unresolved V genes explain less than half of the discrepancy, and the remainder lacks a known reason. V, J and clone size derive from that table, while D and trimming were established from the DNA sequence. For this sample the table gives about 320,000 clones, of which approximately 87% were detected only once. The biggest ten clones account for approximately 5% of the sample.

What the treatment or condition label conveys for this sample: some 20 received Ad26.COV2.S at low or high dose, single or two shots; 5 received placebo; per-sample allocation not given. For vaccine and placebo recipients, repertoires were sequenced using samples collected on day 63 after the first injection. In Cohort 1b, around 23 adults aged 18-55 years were enrolled at a single site in Boston, USA, between 29 July and 7 August 2020. Ad26.COV2.S was a replication-incompetent adenovirus type 26 vector that expressed a prefusion-stabilized SARS-CoV-2 spike protein derived from the original Wuhan strain. With regard to this clone: The antigen this receptor binds is unknown. The input lacks base qualities; no much larger clone sits a single base away.

Germline trimming: 4 bases from V, 6 bases from J; junction bases outside gene matches: 10. From the cysteine up to the phenylalanine, the CDR3 has a length of 16 residues. Just CDR3 DNA is preserved here, 48 bases in frame from base 1. CDR1 is given as SGHNT and CDR2 as YENEEA, both from the germline V gene. The sample consisted of peripheral blood, taken in a trial of Ad26.COV2.S vaccine versus placebo. The V and J genes are TRBV11-3 and TRBJ1-1; TRBD1 fits 11 bases in the junction. The origin of this receptor is a person between 18 and 65 years old who received the Ad26.COV2.S COVID-19 vaccine or a placebo. The DNA reads TGTGCCAGCAGCTGGGGCGCTCGGACAGGGGGCTCTGAAGCTTTCTTT. It specifies CASSWGARTGGSEAFF.